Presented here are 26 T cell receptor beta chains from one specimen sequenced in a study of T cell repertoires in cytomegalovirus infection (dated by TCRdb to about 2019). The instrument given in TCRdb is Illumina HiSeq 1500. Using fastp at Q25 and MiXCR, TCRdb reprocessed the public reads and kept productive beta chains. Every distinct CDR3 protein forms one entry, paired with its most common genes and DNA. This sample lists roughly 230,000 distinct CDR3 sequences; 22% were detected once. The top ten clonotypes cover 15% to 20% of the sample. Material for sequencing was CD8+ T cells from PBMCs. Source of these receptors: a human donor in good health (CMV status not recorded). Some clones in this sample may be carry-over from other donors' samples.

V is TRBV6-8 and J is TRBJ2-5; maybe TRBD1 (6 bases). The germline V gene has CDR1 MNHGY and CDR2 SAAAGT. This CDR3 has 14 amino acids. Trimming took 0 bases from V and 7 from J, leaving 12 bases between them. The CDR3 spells CASSYSGAQGTQYF. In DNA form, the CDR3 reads TGTGCCAGCAGTTACTCAGGAGCACAGGGGACCCAGTACTTC.

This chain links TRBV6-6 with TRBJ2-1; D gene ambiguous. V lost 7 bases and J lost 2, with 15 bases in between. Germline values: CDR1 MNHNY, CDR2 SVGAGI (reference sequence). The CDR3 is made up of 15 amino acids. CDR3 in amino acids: CASKQLFSAYNEQFF. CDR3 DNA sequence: TGTGCCAGCAAACAGTTATTCTCGGCCTACAATGAGCAGTTCTTC.

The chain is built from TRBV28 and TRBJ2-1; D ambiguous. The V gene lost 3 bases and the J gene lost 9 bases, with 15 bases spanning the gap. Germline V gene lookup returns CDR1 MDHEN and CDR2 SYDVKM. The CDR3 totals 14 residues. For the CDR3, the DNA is TGTGCCAGCAGTTTGACGACCAAGGGAATTGAGCAGTTCTTC. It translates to CASSLTTKGIEQFF.

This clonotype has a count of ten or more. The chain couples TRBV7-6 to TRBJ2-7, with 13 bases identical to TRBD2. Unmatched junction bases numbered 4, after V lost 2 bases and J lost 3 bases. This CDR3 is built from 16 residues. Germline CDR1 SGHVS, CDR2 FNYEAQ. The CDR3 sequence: CASSLSGLAGDYEQYF. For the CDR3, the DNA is TGTGCCAGCAGCTTATCCGGACTAGCGGGGGACTACGAGCAGTACTTC.

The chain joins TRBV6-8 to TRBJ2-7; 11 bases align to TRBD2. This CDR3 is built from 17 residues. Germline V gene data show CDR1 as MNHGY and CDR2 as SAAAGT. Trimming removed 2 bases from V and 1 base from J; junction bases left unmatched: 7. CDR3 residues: CASSYGASGGLSYEQYF. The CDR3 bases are TGTGCCAGCAGTTACGGGGCTAGCGGGGGGCTATCCTACGAGCAGTACTTC.

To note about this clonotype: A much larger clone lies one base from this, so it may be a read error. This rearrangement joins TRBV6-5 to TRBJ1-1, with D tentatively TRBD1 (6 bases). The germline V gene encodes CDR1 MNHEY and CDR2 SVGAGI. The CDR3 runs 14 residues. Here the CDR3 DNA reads TGTGTCAGCAGTTACGGGGGGCTCGGGACTGAAGCTTTCTTT. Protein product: CVSSYGGLGTEAFF.

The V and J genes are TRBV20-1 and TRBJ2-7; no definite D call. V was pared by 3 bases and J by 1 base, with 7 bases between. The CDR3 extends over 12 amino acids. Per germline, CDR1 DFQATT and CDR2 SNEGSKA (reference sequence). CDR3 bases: TGCAGTGCTAGTACCGGTTCCTACGAGCAGTACTTC. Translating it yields CSASTGSYEQYF.

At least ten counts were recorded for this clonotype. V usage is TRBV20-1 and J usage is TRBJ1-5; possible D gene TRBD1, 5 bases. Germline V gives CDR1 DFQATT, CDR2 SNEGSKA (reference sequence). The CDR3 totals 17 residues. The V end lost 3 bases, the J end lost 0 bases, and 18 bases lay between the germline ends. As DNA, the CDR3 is TGCAGTGCTAGGGAAGGACCAAGGGGACTTAGCAATCAGCCCCAGCATTTT. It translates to CSAREGPRGLSNQPQHF.

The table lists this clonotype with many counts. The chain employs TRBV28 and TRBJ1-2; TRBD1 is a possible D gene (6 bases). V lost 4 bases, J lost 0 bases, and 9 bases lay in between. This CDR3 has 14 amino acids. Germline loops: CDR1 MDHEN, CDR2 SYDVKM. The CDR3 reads CASSSRGANYGYTF. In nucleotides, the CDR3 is TGTGCCAGCAGTTCCAGGGGAGCTAACTATGGCTACACCTTC.

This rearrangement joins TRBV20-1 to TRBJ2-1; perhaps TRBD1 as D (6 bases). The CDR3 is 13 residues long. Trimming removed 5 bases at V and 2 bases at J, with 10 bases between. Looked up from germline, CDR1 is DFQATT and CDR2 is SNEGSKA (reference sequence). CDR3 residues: CSAEDRTYNEQFF. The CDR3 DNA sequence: TGCAGTGCTGAGGACAGAACCTACAATGAGCAGTTCTTC.

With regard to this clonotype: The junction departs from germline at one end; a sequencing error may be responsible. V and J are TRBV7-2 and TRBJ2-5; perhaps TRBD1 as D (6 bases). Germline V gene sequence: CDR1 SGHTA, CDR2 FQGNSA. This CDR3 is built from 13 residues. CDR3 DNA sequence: TGTGCCAGCACCTTATGGCAGGGGGAGACCCAGTACTTC. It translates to CASTLWQGETQYF.

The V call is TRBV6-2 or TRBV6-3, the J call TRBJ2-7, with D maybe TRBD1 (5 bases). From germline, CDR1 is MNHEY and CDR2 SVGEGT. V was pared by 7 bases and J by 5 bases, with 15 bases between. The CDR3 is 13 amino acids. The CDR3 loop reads CASTIQGFNEQYF. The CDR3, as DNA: TGTGCCAGCACCATCCAGGGTTTCAACGAGCAGTACTTC.

CDR3 sequence reads: CSASSPTGGAYEQYF. CDR3 bases: TGCAGTGCTAGTAGCCCCACAGGGGGGGCCTACGAGCAGTACTTC. The gene calls are TRBV20-1 and TRBJ2-7; TRBD1 might be the D (8 bases). The CDR3 contains 15 residues. Germline loops: CDR1 DFQATT, CDR2 SNEGSKA (reference sequence). V lost 3 bases and J lost 2, with 17 bases in between.

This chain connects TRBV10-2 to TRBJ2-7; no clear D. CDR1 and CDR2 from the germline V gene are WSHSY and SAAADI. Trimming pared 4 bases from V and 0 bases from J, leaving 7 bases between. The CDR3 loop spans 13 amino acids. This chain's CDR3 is CASSVGYSYEQYF. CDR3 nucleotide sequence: TGCGCCAGCAGTGTCGGATACTCCTACGAGCAGTACTTC.

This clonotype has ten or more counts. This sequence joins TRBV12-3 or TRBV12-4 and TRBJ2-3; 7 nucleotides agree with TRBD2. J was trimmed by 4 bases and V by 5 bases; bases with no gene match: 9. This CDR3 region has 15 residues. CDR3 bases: TGTGCCAGCAGTCCTACGGCTAGCGGCCCAGATACGCAGTATTTT. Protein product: CASSPTASGPDTQYF.

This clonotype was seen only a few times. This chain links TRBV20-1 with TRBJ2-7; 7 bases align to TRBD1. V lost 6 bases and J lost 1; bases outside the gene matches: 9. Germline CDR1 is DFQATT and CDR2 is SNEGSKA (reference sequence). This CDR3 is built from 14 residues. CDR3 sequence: CSANPGQISYEQYF. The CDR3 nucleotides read TGCAGTGCAAACCCGGGACAGATTTCCTACGAGCAGTACTTC.

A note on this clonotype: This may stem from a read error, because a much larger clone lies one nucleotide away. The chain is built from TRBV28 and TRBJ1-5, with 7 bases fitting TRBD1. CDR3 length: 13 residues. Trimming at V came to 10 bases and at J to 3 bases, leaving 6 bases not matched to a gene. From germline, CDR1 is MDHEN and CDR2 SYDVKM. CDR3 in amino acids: CATKGTDNQPQHF. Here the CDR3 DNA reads TGTGCCACCAAGGGGACAGACAATCAGCCCCAGCATTTT.

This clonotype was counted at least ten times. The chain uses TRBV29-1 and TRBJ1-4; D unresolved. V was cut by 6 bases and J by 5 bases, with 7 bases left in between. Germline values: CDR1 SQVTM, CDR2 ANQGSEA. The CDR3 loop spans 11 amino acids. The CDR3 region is CSVTRNEKLFF. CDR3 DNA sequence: TGCAGCGTAACTAGAAATGAAAAACTGTTTTTT.

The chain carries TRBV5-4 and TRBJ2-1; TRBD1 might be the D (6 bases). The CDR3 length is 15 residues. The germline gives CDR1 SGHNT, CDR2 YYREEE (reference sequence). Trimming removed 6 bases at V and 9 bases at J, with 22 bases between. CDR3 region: CASIDWGRPSGEQFF. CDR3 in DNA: TGTGCCAGCATCGACTGGGGGCGACCGTCAGGTGAGCAGTTCTTC.

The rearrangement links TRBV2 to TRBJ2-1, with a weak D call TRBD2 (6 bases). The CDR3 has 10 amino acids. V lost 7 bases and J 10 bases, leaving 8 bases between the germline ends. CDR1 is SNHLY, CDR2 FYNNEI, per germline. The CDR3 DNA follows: TGTGCCAGCATGGGGAGGGAGCAGTTCTTC. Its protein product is CASMGREQFF.

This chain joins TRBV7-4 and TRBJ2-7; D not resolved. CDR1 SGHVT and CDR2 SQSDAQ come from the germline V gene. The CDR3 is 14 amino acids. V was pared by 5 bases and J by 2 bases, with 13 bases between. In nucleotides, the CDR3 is TGTGCCAGCAGCCCACCTGCGGCGACCTACGAGCAGTACTTC. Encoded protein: CASSPPAATYEQYF.

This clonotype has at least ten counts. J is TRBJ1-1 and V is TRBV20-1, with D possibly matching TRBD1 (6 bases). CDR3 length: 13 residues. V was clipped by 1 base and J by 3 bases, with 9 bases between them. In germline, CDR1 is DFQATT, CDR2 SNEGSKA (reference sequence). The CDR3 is CSARGEGDTEAFF. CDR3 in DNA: TGCAGTGCTAGAGGTGAGGGGGACACTGAAGCTTTCTTT.

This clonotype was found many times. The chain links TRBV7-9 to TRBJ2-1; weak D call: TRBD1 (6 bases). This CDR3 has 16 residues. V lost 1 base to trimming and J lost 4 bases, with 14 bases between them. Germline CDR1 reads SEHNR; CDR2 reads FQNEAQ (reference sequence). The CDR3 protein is CASSLGGLGTYNEQFF. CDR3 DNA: TGTGCCAGCAGCTTAGGCGGGCTTGGGACATACAATGAGCAGTTCTTC. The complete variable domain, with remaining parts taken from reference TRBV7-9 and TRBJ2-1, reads DTGVSQNPRHKITKRGQNVTFRCDPISEHNRLYWYRQTLGQGPEFLTYFQNEAQLEKSRLLSDRFSAERPKGSFSTLEIQRTEQGDSAMYLCASSLGGLGTYNEQFFGPGTRLTVL.

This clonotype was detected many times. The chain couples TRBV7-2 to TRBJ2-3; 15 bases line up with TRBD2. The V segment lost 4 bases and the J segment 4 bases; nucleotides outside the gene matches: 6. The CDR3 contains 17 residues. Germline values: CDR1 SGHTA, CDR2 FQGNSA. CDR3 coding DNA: TGTGCCAGCAGCTACGGGACTAGCGGGGGGCTATCAGATACGCAGTATTTT. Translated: CASSYGTSGGLSDTQYF.

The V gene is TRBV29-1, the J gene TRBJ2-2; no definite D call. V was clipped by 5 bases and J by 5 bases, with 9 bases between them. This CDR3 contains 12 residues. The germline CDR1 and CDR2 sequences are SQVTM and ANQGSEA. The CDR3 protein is CSVIWETGELFF. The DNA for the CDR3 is TGCAGCGTTATTTGGGAAACCGGGGAGCTGTTTTTT.

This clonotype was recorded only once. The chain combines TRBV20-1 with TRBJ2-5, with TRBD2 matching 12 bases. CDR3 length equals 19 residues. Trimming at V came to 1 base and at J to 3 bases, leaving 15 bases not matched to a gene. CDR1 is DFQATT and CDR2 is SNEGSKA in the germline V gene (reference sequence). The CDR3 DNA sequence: TGCAGTGCTAGAGGACTCCCGGGACTAGCGGGCCCGGGCGAAGAGACCCAGTACTTC. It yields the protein CSARGLPGLAGPGEETQYF.